The clone carrying this T cell receptor (beta chain) was detected ten times or more. These data originate in a study of low-dose radiotherapy and immunotherapy resistance in tumors. Whole-study context: A total of 6.5 Gy was given to Cohort 1 as 0.5 Gy per fraction every 2 weeks. Intravenous cyclophosphamide at 200 mg/m2 preceded radiation and immunotherapy by one day, every two weeks. With cycle 1 day 1 as the start, patients took oral aspirin 300 mg daily for four cycles.

Regarding time point: before trial treatment. Trimming cost V 4 bases and J 5 bases, with 15 bases left between them. The CDR3 consists of 15 residues. Germline V CDR1 and CDR2: SGHNT, YYREEE (reference sequence). TRAV- and TRBV-specific primers, spanning alpha and beta chains, primed first-strand cDNA. The authors ran about 20 PCR cycles to amplify TCRs with a constant-region primer and V-primer adapter. In TCRdb, the reads were re-called with MiXCR into one record per CDR3 protein. The repertoire holds over 65,000 distinct CDR3 sequences, with roughly a sixth as singletons. This material consisted of PBMCs, taken before treatment. The clonotype was recovered from a male donor with prostate cancer. This chain links TRBV5-4 with TRBJ2-2, with D possibly being TRBD1 (5 bases). CDR3 sequence reads: CASSRRIQGTGELFF. In DNA, the CDR3 is TGTGCCAGCAGCCGAAGGATTCAGGGAACCGGGGAGCTGTTTTTT.